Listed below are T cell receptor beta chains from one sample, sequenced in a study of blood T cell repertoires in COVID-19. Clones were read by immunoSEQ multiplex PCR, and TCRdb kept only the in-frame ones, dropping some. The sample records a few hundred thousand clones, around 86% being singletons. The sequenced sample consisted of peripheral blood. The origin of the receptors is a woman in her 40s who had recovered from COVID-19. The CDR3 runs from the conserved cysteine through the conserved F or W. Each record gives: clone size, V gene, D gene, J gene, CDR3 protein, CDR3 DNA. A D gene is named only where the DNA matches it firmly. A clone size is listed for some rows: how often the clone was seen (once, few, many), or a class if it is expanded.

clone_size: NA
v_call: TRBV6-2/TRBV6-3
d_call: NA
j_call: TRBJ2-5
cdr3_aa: CASSLFSRETQYF
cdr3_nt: TGTGCCAGCAGCCTATTCTCCAGGGAGACCCAGTACTTC

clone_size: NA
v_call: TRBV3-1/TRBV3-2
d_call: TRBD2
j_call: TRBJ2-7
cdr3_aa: CASSQDVTGRHEQYF
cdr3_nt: TGTGCCAGCAGCCAAGATGTGACCGGGAGGCACGAGCAATACTTC

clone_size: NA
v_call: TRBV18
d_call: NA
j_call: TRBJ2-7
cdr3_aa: CASSPSTGGGEQYF
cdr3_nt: TGTGCCAGCTCACCGTCGACAGGAGGAGGCGAGCAGTACTTC

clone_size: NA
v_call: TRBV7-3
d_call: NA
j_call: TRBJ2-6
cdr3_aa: CASSPGGGSSGANVLTF
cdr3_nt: TGTGCCAGCAGCCCTGGAGGCGGCAGCTCTGGGGCCAACGTCCTGACTTTC

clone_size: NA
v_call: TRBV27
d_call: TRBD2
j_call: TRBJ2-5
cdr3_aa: CASSPPPGLAGFLGETQYF
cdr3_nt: TGTGCCAGCAGCCCACCTCCGGGACTAGCGGGATTCTTGGGGGAGACCCAGTACTTC

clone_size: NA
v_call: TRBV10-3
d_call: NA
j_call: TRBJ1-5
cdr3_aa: CAIRAGNHQPQHF
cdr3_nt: TGTGCCATCAGGGCAGGGAATCATCAGCCCCAGCATTTT

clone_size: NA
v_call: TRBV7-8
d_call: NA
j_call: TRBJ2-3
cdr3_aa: CASSLGASLSTDTQYF
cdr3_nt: TGTGCCAGCAGCTTAGGGGCGAGTTTATCCACAGATACGCAGTATTTT

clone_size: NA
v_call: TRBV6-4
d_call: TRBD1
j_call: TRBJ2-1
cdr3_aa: CASSRDRAQTEQFF
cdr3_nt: TGTGCCAGCAGTCGGGACAGGGCTCAGACTGAGCAGTTCTTC

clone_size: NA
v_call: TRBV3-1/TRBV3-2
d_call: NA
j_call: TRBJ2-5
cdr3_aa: CASSLHGDQETQYF
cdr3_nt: TGTGCCAGCAGCCTGCACGGGGACCAAGAGACCCAGTACTTC

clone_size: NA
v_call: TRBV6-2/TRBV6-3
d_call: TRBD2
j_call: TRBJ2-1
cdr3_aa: CASSYLPSGRGGSYNEQFF
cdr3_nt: TGTGCCAGCAGTTACTTGCCTAGCGGGAGGGGGGGCTCCTACAATGAGCAGTTCTTC

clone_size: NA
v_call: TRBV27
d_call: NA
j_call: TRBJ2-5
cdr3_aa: CASRCQFRDSQETQYF
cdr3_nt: TGTGCCAGCAGGTGCCAGTTTCGGGACTCGCAAGAGACCCAGTACTTC

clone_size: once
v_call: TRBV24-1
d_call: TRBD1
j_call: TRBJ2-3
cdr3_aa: CATSATGGPTDTQYF
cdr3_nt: TGTGCCACCAGTGCTACAGGGGGACCCACAGATACGCAGTATTTT

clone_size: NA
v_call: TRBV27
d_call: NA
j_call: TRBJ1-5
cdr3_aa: CASSLSTGGYQPQHF
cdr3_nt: TGTGCCAGCAGTTTATCCACCGGGGGGTATCAGCCCCAGCATTTT

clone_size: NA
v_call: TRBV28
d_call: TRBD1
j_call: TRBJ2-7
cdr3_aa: CASSRLEGQGAYEQYF
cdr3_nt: TGTGCCAGCAGCCGCTTAGAGGGACAGGGGGCATACGAGCAGTACTTC

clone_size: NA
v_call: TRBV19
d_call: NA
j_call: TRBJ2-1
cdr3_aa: CASRKEWNEQFF
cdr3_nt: TGTGCCAGTAGGAAGGAGTGGAATGAGCAGTTCTTC

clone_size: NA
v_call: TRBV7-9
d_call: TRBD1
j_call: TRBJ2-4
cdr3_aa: CASSLSEQGDHIQYF
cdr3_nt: TGTGCCAGCAGCTTAAGCGAACAGGGGGATCACATTCAGTACTTC

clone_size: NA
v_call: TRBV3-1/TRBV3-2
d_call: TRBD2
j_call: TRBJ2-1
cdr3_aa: CASSQASGTSDFDEQFF
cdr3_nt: TGTGCCAGCAGCCAAGCCTCCGGGACTAGCGATTTCGATGAGCAGTTCTTC

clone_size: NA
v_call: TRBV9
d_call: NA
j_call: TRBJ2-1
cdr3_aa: CASSAWTANNEQFF
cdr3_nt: TGTGCCAGCAGCGCCTGGACTGCTAACAATGAGCAGTTCTTC

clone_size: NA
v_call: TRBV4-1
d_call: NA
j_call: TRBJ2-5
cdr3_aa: CASSQEVQVQETQYF
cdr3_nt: TGCGCCAGCAGCCAAGAGGTACAGGTCCAAGAGACCCAGTACTTC

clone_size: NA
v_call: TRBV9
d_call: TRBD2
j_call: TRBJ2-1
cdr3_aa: CASSVTSGRSHNEQFF
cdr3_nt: TGTGCCAGCAGCGTAACCAGCGGGAGGTCCCACAATGAGCAGTTCTTC

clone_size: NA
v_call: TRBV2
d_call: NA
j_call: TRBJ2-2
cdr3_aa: CASSGDTYTGELFF
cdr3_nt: TGTGCCAGCAGTGGGGACACTTACACCGGGGAGCTGTTTTTT

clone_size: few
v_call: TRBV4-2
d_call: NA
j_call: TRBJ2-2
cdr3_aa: CASSQPAGTGELFF
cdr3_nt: TGTGCCAGCAGCCAGCCAGCGGGCACCGGGGAGCTGTTTTTT

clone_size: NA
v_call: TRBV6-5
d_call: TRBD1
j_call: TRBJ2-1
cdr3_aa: CASTPGTGTYNEQFF
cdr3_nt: TGTGCCAGCACCCCCGGGACAGGGACTTACAATGAGCAGTTCTTC

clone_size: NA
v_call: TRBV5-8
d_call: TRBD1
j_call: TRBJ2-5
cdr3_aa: CASSRALAGGLETQYF
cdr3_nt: TGTGCCAGCAGCAGGGCCTTGGCAGGGGGCTTAGAGACCCAGTACTTC

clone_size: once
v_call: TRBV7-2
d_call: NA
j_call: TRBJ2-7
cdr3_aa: CASSVRLGATSYEQYF
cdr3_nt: TGTGCCAGCAGCGTTAGACTAGGGGCTACCTCCTACGAGCAGTACTTC

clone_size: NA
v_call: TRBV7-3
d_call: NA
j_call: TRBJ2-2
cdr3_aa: CASSLERNTGELFF
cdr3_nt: TGTGCCAGCAGCCTAGAACGAAACACCGGGGAGCTGTTTTTT

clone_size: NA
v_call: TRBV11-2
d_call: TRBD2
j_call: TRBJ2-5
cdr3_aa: CASSFGVLAGDRETQYF
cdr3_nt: TGTGCCAGCAGCTTCGGGGTGCTAGCGGGAGATCGAGAGACCCAGTACTTC

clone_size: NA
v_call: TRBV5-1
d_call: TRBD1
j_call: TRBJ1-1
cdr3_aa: CASSAQQGGTEAFF
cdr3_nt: TGCGCCAGCAGCGCGCAGCAGGGGGGCACTGAAGCTTTCTTT

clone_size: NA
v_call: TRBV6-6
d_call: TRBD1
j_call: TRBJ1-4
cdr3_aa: CASGRQGGNEKLFF
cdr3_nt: TGTGCCAGCGGGCGACAGGGTGGGAATGAAAAACTGTTTTTT

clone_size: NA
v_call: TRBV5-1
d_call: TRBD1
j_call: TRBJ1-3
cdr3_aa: CASSVGTAGNTIYF
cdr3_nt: TGCGCCAGCAGCGTCGGGACAGCCGGAAACACCATATATTTT

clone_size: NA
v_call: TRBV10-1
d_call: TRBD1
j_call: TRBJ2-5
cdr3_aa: CASSETTGQQETQYF
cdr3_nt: TGCGCCAGCAGTGAGACAACGGGACAGCAAGAGACCCAGTACTTC

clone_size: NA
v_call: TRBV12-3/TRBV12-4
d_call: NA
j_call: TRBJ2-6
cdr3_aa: CASTPTGANVLTF
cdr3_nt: TGTGCCAGCACTCCCACAGGGGCCAACGTCCTGACTTTC

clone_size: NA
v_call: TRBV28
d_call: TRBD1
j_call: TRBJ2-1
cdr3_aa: CASSLPHRGDEQFF
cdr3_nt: TGTGCCAGCAGTTTACCGCACAGGGGGGATGAGCAGTTCTTC

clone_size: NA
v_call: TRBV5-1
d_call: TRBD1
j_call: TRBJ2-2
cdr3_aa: CASYARDRAFGELFF
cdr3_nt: TGCGCCAGCTACGCTCGAGACAGGGCATTCGGGGAGCTGTTTTTT

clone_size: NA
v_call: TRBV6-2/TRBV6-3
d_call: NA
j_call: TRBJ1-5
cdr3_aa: CASSYDVPGSQPQHF
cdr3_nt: TGTGCCAGCAGTTACGATGTACCAGGCAGTCAGCCCCAGCATTTT

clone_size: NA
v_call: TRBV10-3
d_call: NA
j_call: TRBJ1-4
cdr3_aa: CAIAATTNEKLFF
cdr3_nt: TGTGCCATCGCGGCGACAACTAATGAAAAACTGTTTTTT

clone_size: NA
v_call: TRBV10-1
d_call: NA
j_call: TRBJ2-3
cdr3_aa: CASKCNLRFPDTQYF
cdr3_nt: TGCGCCAGCAAGTGCAATCTGCGGTTCCCAGATACGCAGTATTTT

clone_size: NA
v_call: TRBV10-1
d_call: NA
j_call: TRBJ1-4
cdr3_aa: CASSPGTESEKLFF
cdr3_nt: TGCGCCAGCAGTCCCGGGACTGAGAGTGAAAAACTGTTTTTT

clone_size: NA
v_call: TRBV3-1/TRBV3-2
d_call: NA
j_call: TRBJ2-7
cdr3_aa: CASSQGLDYYEQYF
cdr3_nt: TGTGCCAGCAGCCAAGGACTCGATTACTACGAGCAGTACTTC

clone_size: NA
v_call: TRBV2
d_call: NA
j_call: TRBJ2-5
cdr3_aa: CASSEALGAGYQYF
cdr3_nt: TGTGCCAGCAGTGAAGCCTTAGGGGCAGGTTATCAGTACTTC

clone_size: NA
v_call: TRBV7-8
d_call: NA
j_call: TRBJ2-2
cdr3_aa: CASTIGRGPGELFF
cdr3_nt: TGTGCCAGCACCATCGGGCGGGGGCCCGGGGAGCTGTTTTTT